The T cell receptor beta chain under discussion was sequenced for a study of T cells after yellow fever vaccination. The CDR3 loop spans 16 amino acids. V gave up 5 bases and J gave up 4 bases, with 18 bases separating them. In germline, CDR1 is SGHVS, CDR2 FNYEAQ. MiXCR, run by TCRdb on the 5' RACE reads, gives a single entry per CDR3 protein. The sample records more than 25,000 distinct CDR3 sequences, 6.3% being singletons. This clonotype appeared many times. The origin of this receptor is a man under 40 who received the YFV17D yellow fever vaccine. The chain links TRBV7-6 to TRBJ1-5, with a possible D match to TRBD1 (6 bases). The sequenced sample was PBMCs, either bulk or a sorted T-cell subset (CD4+, CD8+, memory, or dextramer-sorted; not recorded which), obtained on the day of the yellow fever booster vaccination. The CDR3 loop is CASSPVGGEFNQPQHF. The CDR3 DNA reads TGTGCCAGCAGCCCGGTAGGGGGGGAATTTAATCAGCCCCAGCATTTT.